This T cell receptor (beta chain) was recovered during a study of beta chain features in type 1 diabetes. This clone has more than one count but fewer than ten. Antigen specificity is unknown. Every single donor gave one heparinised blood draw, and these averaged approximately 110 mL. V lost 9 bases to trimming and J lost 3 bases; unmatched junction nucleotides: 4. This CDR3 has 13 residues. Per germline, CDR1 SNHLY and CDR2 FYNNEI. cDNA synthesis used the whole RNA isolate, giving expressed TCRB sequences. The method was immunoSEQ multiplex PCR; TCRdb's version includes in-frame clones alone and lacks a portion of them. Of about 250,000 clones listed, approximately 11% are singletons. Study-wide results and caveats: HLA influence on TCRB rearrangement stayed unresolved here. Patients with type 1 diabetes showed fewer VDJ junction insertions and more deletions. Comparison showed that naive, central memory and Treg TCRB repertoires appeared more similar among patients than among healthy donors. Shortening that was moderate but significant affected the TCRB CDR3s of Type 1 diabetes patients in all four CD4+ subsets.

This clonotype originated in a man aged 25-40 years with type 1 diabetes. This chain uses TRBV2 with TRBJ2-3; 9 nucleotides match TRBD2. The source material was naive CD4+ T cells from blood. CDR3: CARSGGYTDTQYF. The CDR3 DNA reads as TGTGCCAGAAGCGGGGGGTATACAGATACGCAGTATTTT.